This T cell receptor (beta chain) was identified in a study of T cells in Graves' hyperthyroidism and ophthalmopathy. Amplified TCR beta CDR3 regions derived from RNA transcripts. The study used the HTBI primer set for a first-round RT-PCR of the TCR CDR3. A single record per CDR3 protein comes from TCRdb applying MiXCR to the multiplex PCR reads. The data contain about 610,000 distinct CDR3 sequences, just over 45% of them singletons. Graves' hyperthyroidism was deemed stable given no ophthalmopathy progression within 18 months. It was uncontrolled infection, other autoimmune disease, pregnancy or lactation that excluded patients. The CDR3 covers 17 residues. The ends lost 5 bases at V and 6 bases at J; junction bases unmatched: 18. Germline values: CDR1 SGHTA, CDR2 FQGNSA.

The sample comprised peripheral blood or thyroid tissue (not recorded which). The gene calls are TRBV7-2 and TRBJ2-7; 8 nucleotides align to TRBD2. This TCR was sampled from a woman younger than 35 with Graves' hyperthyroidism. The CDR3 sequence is CTSSQDGSREGRVEQYF. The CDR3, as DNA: TGTACCAGCAGCCAAGATGGATCACGGGAGGGCAGGGTCGAGCAGTACTTC.